The clone carrying this TCR beta chain was detected many times. The antigen is not known. The V gene lost 1 base and the J gene lost 2 bases, with 6 bases spanning the gap. This CDR3 comprises 14 residues. This sample is part of a study of T-cell reconstitution after alpha-beta-depleted transplantation in children. Whole-study results and caveats: T-cell counts and diversity were attributed mostly to newly produced T cells one year after transplant.

Library preparation (for TCRbeta) was performed with unique molecular identifiers. Using its own MiXCR run on the PCR reads, TCRdb lists one record per CDR3 protein. The sample contains hundreds of thousands of distinct CDR3 sequences, around 7.1% of which appear only once. Sequences were derived from peripheral blood, sampled 360 days after TCRalphabeta/CD19-depleted stem cell transplant. The gene calls are TRBV12-3 or TRBV12-4 and TRBJ1-3; D not certain. This TCR was sampled from a female patient between 2 and 10 years old who had a stem cell transplant for Fanconi anemia, so the T cells may come from the graft donor. In DNA, the CDR3 is TGTGCCAGCAGTTTAGGGACTCCTGGAAACACCATATATTTT. Translating gives CASSLGTPGNTIYF.